The 21 T cell receptor beta chains reported below all come from one sample, sequenced in a study of shared clonotypes between healthy human individuals (dated by TCRdb to about 2020). Libraries were made using the immunoSEQ multiplex PCR assay. TCRdb provides this immuneACCESS table in a form limited to in-frame rearrangements. Some clones are lacking; in checked studies, under half of them reflect an unresolved V gene, and why the rest are absent is not known. For this sample the table gives 400,000 to 500,000 clones, of which 70% to 85% were detected only once. The leading ten clones occupy approximately 12% of the sample. Sequenced material: PBMCs. These receptors were collected from a woman in her forties in good health. Some clones in this sample may be carry-over from other donors' samples.

Ten or more counts support this clone. Additional DNA sequences in this sample encode the identical CDR3. The gene calls are TRBV9 and TRBJ2-2; D uncertain. Trimming left V 0 bases short and J 1 base short, with 13 bases between. Germline assignment: CDR1 SGDLS and CDR2 YYNGEE. The CDR3 is made up of 17 amino acids. CDR3 region: CASSVGWVGRNTGELFF. CDR3 sequence (DNA): TGTGCCAGCAGCGTAGGTTGGGTCGGCAGGAACACCGGGGAGCTGTTTTTT.

The rearrangement joins TRBV5-1 to TRBJ1-1; D gene unclear. Trimming stripped 2 bases from V and 2 bases from J, with 7 bases between. There are 13 residues in the CDR3. Germline values: CDR1 SGHRS, CDR2 YFSETQ. The CDR3 DNA is TGCGCCAGCAGCTTCTCCGGAAACACTGAAGCTTTCTTT. It yields the protein CASSFSGNTEAFF.

V is TRBV5-8 and J is TRBJ1-4, with 9 bases matching TRBD1. The CDR3 sequence is 16 residues long. With V trimmed by 0 bases and J by 8 bases, 8 bases remained unmatched. In germline, CDR1 is SGHTS, CDR2 YDEGEE. The CDR3 is CASSLGTGEFTEKLFF. In nucleotides, the CDR3 is TGTGCCAGCAGCTTGGGGACAGGGGAGTTTACGGAAAAACTGTTTTTT.

On this clone itself: One end of the junction does not line up with germline, which may come from a read error. The chain links TRBV4-3 to TRBJ2-2; D assignment may be TRBD1 or TRBD2 (6 bases each). The CDR3 is made up of 13 amino acids. The germline V gene has CDR1 LGHNA and CDR2 YSLEER. The CDR3 sequence: CASSRELEGGLFF. As DNA, the CDR3 is TGCGCCAGCAGCCGGGAACTGGAGGGGGGGCTGTTTTTT.

V and J are TRBV11-2 and TRBJ2-3; 9 nucleotides align to TRBD1. In germline, CDR1 is SGHAT, CDR2 FQNNGV. The CDR3 has 15 residues. V shed 5 bases, J shed 2 bases, and the junction held 5 bases outside the gene matches. The chain's CDR3 is CASSPRTGDTDTQYF. The CDR3 bases are TGTGCCAGCAGCCCCAGGACAGGGGACACAGATACGCAGTATTTT.

DNA of the CDR3: TGTGCCAGCAGCTTGGGACTAGCGGGAGCTTCCTACGAGCAGTACTTC. Amino acids: CASSLGLAGASYEQYF. The chain combines TRBV5-5 with TRBJ2-7; TRBD2 matches 12 bases. Germline CDR1 reads SGHKS; CDR2 reads YYEKEE (reference sequence). The J segment lost 1 base and the V segment lost 0 bases, leaving 2 bases of the junction unmatched. This CDR3 is 16 amino acids long.

The V and J genes are TRBV28 and TRBJ1-3; D uncertain. Deletions cut 10 bases from V and 4 bases from J, with 11 bases between. This CDR3 spans 12 amino acids. The V gene's germline CDR1 is MDHEN and CDR2 SYDVKM. The CDR3 nucleotides read TGTGCCACACGACCGGGAGGAAACACCATATATTTT. Protein sequence: CATRPGGNTIYF.

This chain links TRBV29-1 with TRBJ2-1; D gene uncertain. Germline loops: CDR1 SQVTM, CDR2 ANQGSEA. This CDR3 has 13 amino acids. Trimming removed 5 bases from V and 6 bases from J, with 14 bases in between. As DNA, the CDR3 is TGCAGCGTTCGGACGAGCCAGGCCAATGAGCAGTTCTTC. This sequence encodes CSVRTSQANEQFF.

In DNA, the CDR3 is TGTGCCAGTAGTCCGCTAGCAGACTATTTTCAGCAGTTCTTC. This translates into CASSPLADYFQQFF. The chain has TRBV19 and TRBJ2-1, with D perhaps matching TRBD2 (5 bases). Germline V lookup: CDR1 LNHDA, CDR2 SQIVND (reference sequence). V lost 5 bases to trimming and J lost 11 bases, with 19 bases between them. The CDR3 is 14 amino acids.

This chain uses TRBV25-1 with TRBJ2-3; 7 bases align to TRBD2. The CDR3 sequence is 16 residues long. The germline gives CDR1 MGHDK, CDR2 SYGVNS. J was trimmed by 1 base and V by 3 bases; bases with no gene match: 7. The CDR3 coding sequence is TGTGCCAGCAGTGAGACTCGCGGGAGTCGCACAGATACGCAGTATTTT. Translation gives CASSETRGSRTDTQYF.

V is TRBV18 and J is TRBJ2-1, with 10 bases matching TRBD1. The V gene end was trimmed by 3 bases and the J gene end by 4 bases; junction bases not matched to a gene: 3. CDR3 length: 15 residues. Germline CDR1 and CDR2: KGHSH and LQKENI. CDR3: CASSPGQGEYNEQFF. The CDR3 region has the DNA TGTGCCAGCTCACCCGGACAGGGGGAATACAATGAGCAGTTCTTC.

The table lists this clone with a few counts. The chain joins TRBV7-6 to TRBJ2-1; 10 bases agree with TRBD2. Germline V gives CDR1 SGHVS, CDR2 FNYEAQ. Trimming at V came to 5 bases and at J to 8 bases, leaving 6 bases not matched to a gene. The length of the CDR3 is 14 residues. CDR3 amino acids: CASSPQRGGHEQFF. CDR3 bases: TGTGCCAGCAGCCCGCAGCGGGGGGGCCATGAGCAGTTCTTC.

The rearrangement links TRBV10-2 to TRBJ2-1; D remains unclear. The CDR3 length is 15 residues. Germline V gene lookup returns CDR1 WSHSY and CDR2 SAAADI. The ends were cut back, 3 bases at V and 2 bases at J, with 11 bases in the middle. The CDR3 bases are TGCGCCAGCAGTGAAACGGTGGAGACCTACAATGAGCAGTTCTTC. As protein: CASSETVETYNEQFF.

The chain has TRBV5-1 and TRBJ2-1, with 12 bases that match TRBD2. V lost 4 bases to trimming and J lost 3 bases; unmatched junction nucleotides: 14. The CDR3 runs 19 residues. Germline V gene sequence: CDR1 SGHRS, CDR2 YFSETQ. In DNA, the CDR3 is TGCGCCAGCAGCCCACGGACTAGCGGGAACCGCAACGTCTACAATGAGCAGTTCTTC. Residues: CASSPRTSGNRNVYNEQFF.

The chain links TRBV6-6 to TRBJ1-5; D might be TRBD1 (5 bases). CDR1 is MNHNY, CDR2 SVGAGI, per germline (reference sequence). V shed 7 bases and J shed 5 bases, with 15 bases lying between them. The CDR3 runs to 14 residues. The CDR3 nucleotides read TGTGCCAGCACCCCCGGTGGGGGGTATCAGCCCCAGCATTTT. It encodes CASTPGGGYQPQHF.

As regards this clone: Compared with germline, one end of the junction differs, possibly owing to a read error. The chain is built from TRBV6-4 and TRBJ2-3; 8 bases agree with TRBD2. This CDR3 region has 15 residues. From germline, CDR1 is MRHNA and CDR2 SNTAGT. CDR3: CASGDSGAGGDTQYF. CDR3 coding DNA: TGTGCCAGCGGTGACTCGGGGGCGGGAGGAGATACGCAGTATTTT.

The chain couples TRBV6-5 to TRBJ1-1; possible D gene TRBD1, 5 bases. CDR1 MNHEY and CDR2 SVGAGI come from the germline V gene. Trimming removed 7 bases from V and 4 bases from J, with 13 bases in between. The length of the CDR3 is 13 residues. CDR3 sequence: CASITAGTTEAFF. CDR3 DNA sequence: TGTGCCAGCATAACTGCGGGGACCACTGAAGCTTTCTTT.

Regarding this clone: At the DNA level, this CDR3 is encoded by other sequences in the same sample as well. CDR3 DNA: TGCGCCAGCAGCTTAGTAGCGGGAGGGCAAGAGACCCAGTACTTC. Encoded protein: CASSLVAGGQETQYF. J is TRBJ2-5 and V is TRBV5-1; the match to TRBD2 covers 11 bases. This CDR3 has 15 residues. Germline V CDR1 and CDR2: SGHRS, YFSETQ. The V and J ends lost 2 bases and 2 bases, in that order; junction bases with no gene match: 2.

This rearrangement joins TRBV28 to TRBJ1-5; 7 bases map to TRBD1. The CDR3 is made up of 16 amino acids. The V gene's germline CDR1 is MDHEN and CDR2 SYDVKM. The J segment lost 6 bases and the V segment lost 6 bases, leaving 14 bases of the junction unmatched. CDR3 bases: TGTGCCAGCAGCACTCAGGCGGCAGGGGGGGGTCAGCCCCAGCATTTT. Residues: CASSTQAAGGGQPQHF.

The chain couples TRBV15 to TRBJ1-1; D perhaps matches TRBD1 (5 bases). The CDR3 covers 14 residues. The ends were cut back, 0 bases at V and 4 bases at J, with 9 bases in the middle. Germline lookup yields CDR1 LNHNV and CDR2 YYDKDF (reference sequence). CDR3 amino acids: CATSRDLGGTEAFF. DNA for the CDR3: TGTGCCACCAGCAGAGATTTGGGGGGCACTGAAGCTTTCTTT.

CDR3 sequence: CASSQVETLSGNTIYF. The DNA of the CDR3 is TGTGCCAGCAGCCAAGTGGAGACTCTATCTGGAAACACCATATATTTT. The rearrangement joins TRBV4-2 to TRBJ1-3; D not certain. The CDR3 has 16 amino acids. Between the trimmed V and J ends, which lost 1 base and 1 base, there was a span of 11 bases. Germline V lookup: CDR1 LGHNA, CDR2 YNFKEQ.